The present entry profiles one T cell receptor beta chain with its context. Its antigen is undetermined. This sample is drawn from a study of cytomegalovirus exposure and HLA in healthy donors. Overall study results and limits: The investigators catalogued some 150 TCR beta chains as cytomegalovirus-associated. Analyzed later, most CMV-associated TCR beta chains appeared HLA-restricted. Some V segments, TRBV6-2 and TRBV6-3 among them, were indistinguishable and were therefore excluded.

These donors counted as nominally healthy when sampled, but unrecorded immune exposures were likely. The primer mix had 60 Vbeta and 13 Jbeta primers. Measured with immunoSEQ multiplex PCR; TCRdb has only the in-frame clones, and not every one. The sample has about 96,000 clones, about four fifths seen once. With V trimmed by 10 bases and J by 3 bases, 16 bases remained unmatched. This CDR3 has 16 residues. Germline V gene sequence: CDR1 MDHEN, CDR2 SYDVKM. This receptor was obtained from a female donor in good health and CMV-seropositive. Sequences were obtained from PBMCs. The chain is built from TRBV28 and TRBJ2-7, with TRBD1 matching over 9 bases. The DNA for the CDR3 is TGTGCCACCAAGTATGGAACCGGGACAGGGAACTACGAGCAGTACTTC. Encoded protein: CATKYGTGTGNYEQYF.